Each of the 2 T cell receptor beta chains below was sequenced from the same sample in a study of T cell clonality in common variable immunodeficiency. Assay: immunoSEQ multiplex PCR; the TCRdb copy retains only in-frame clones and omits some. The data list some 38,000 clones, none observed once; 2.5% to 3.5% falls to the top ten. The sample taken for sequencing was peripheral blood mononuclear cells. Source of these receptors: a person aged 18 to 75 in good health.

In this sample, this clone turned up a few times. The DNA ends 3 residues before the CDR3 does, and the rest of the CDR3 is filled in from the germline J gene. The chain recombines TRBV5-6 with TRBJ2-3; the D is unclear. Germline V CDR1 and CDR2: SGHDT, YYEEEE. The CDR3 covers 14 residues. V shed 4 bases and J shed 0 bases, with 9 bases lying between them. CDR3 in amino acids: CASSEDSSTDTQYF. Incomplete CDR3 DNA: TGTGCCAGCAGCGAAGACTCTAGCACAGATACG. Full variable domain (remainder filled in from reference TRBV5-6 and TRBJ2-3): DAGVTQSPTHLIKTRGQQVTLRCSPKSGHDTVSWYQQALGQGPQFIFQYYEEEERQRGNFPDRFSGHQFPNYSSELNVNALLLGDSALYLCASSEDSSTDTQYFGPGTRLTVL.

This clone has a count of ten or more. Sequencing ends 3 residues short of the CDR3 end; the germline J gene provides the rest. The chain joins TRBV3-1 (or the pseudogene TRBV3-2) to TRBJ1-4, with D perhaps matching TRBD1 (6 bases). The ends were cut back, 3 bases at V and 0 bases at J, with 20 bases in the middle. Germline values: CDR1 LGHDT, CDR2 YNNKEL (reference sequence). This CDR3 region has 19 residues. CDR3 amino acids: CASSHLKTGSTATNEKLFF. The CDR3 bases that were read are TGTGCCAGCAGCCATCTAAAGACAGGTTCGACGGCAACTAATGAAAAA.